This TCR beta chain was identified during a study of CD8+ T cells in alopecia areata (dated by TCRdb to the late 2010s). Study-wide context: The treated patients, all with moderate-to-severe alopecia areata, were enrolled in an open-label pilot trial of oral tofacitinib given at 5 to 10 mg twice daily. High-throughput TCRbeta sequencing was used to examine T cell clonal expansion in alopecia areata in both the C3H/HeJ mouse model and human patients. RNA was extracted with the PAXgene miRNA kit for fixed scalp, the miRNeasy kit for PBMCs, and the RNeasy kit for mouse skin. Clonality in the scalp was compared among normal scalp (n=4), patchy alopecia areata scalp (n=8), and alopecia totalis/universalis scalp (n=8). Tofacitinib-treated patients had biopsies at baseline and at 4 and 24 weeks of treatment, with a later scalp biopsy in several patients. Patients stayed on tofacitinib for 6 to 18 months and then had 6 months of follow-up off drug so that delayed response and recurrence could be assessed. In humans, TCRbeta sequencing was performed on scalp tissue and on sorted CD4+ and CD8+ peripheral blood T cells from healthy controls and from patients with patchy or totalis/universalis alopecia areata. Amplification of TCRbeta CDR3 regions was done by immunoSEQ multiplex PCR using 35 Vbeta forward primers and 13 Jbeta reverse primers. Results the study describes overall, beyond this receptor: Compared with normal scalp, lesional scalp had higher clonality and more expanded CD8+ clones, particularly in alopecia totalis/universalis, a pattern that suggests antigenic drive. Shared TCR sequences between patients were less evident than in mice, which may be partly attributable to HLA diversity in the patient population. Resident alphabeta T cells in normal human skin are also sequenced, complicating scalp TCR repertoire analysis, unlike mouse skin dominated by gammadelta T cells.

For CDR1 and CDR2, the germline V gene lists ENHRY and SYGVKD. The CDR3 holds 13 amino acids from the cysteine to the phenylalanine. Only the CDR3 portion is preserved as DNA: 39 bases, with reading frame beginning at the first base. Trimming removed 6 bases from V and 0 bases from J; the gene matches leave 1 base unexplained. Libraries came from the immunoSEQ multiplex PCR assay. RNA was extracted from all samples and reverse transcribed into cDNA, which served as template for TCR sequencing. First-strand cDNA was synthesized using SuperScript III with a 2:1 mix of oligo-dT and random hexamers. Amplification bias was assessed with a synthetic immune receptor repertoire, and residual bias was removed computationally. The paper's data handling went like this. Raw reads were preprocessed for error removal, and CDR3 was defined according to IMGT conventions as running from the conserved cysteine to phenylalanine. Clonality was calculated as 1 minus Shannon entropy normalized by log2 of the number of productive unique TCRs. Whether each scalp clone was CD4 or CD8 was inferred by checking scalp TCRbeta sequences against the CD4 and CD8 repertoires from sorted blood. Imported from immuneACCESS, the table was reduced by TCRdb to in-frame sequences with V and J called. These copies leave out some clones; in studies compared against another copy, an unresolved V gene accounts for under half, and the cause of the remainder is not known. V, J and clone size derive from that table, while D and trimming were established from the DNA sequence. This sample holds around 250,000 clones; about 68% were observed only once. The ten largest clones represent under 1.5% of the sample.

About this clone: It has no known antigen specificity. There are no base qualities to consult, and no much larger clone falls within one base.

The time point label corresponds to: baseline before oral tofacitinib. Peripheral blood and lesional scalp punch biopsies were obtained from patients with alopecia areata. After PBMCs were isolated by density centrifugation and stained for CD3, CD4 and CD8, a FACSAria was used to sort CD4+ and CD8+ T cells. This TCR derives from a human donor with alopecia areata. Sequencing used CD4+ T cells sorted from blood, obtained at week 0. The chain is made from TRBV10-3 and TRBJ2-7; 8 central nucleotides agree with TRBD1. The CDR3 sequence is CAISGTGSYEQYF. The DNA reads as follows: TGTGCCATCAGCGGGACAGGCTCCTACGAGCAGTACTTC.